The 14 T cell receptor beta chains listed next were all sequenced from one sample in a study of beta chain features in type 1 diabetes. Every bit of the isolated RNA underwent reverse transcription, so sequencing read expressed TCRB transcripts. TCRdb keeps only in-frame clones here, not all; method: immunoSEQ multiplex PCR. The data contain roughly 260,000 clones, roughly 22% of them singletons. Broader study findings: Moderately but significantly shorter TCRB CDR3s were found in Type 1 diabetes patients in all four CD4+ subsets.

These receptors' targets are unknown. Sequencing input: naive CD4+ T cells from blood. Source of these receptors: a middle-aged woman with type 1 diabetes.

The rearrangement joins TRBV7-2 to TRBJ1-5; 7 positions match TRBD1. The CDR3 is made up of 15 amino acids. The trim removed 6 bases at V and 1 base at J, leaving 6 bases unmatched. The germline V gene has CDR1 SGHTA and CDR2 FQGNSA. The CDR3 reads CASSSQGLSNQPQHF. CDR3 coding DNA: TGTGCCAGCAGTTCACAGGGGTTGAGCAATCAGCCCCAGCATTTT.

The rearrangement joins TRBV9 to TRBJ1-2; a weak D match, TRBD1 (5 bases). The CDR3 contains 11 residues. Germline V gene lookup returns CDR1 SGDLS and CDR2 YYNGEE. V lost 5 bases and J 7 bases, leaving 9 bases between the germline ends. This chain's CDR3 is CASRRGGGYTF. As DNA, the CDR3 is TGTGCCAGCAGGAGGGGAGGTGGCTACACCTTC.

This chain links TRBV7-2 with TRBJ1-4; D is perhaps TRBD1 (6 bases). Germline CDR1 reads SGHTA; CDR2 reads FQGNSA. The V end was cut by 5 bases, the J end by 0 bases, with 10 bases between. The CDR3 covers 15 residues. The DNA of the CDR3 is TGTGCCAGCAGCCCCGAGGGGGCAACTAATGAAAAACTGTTTTTT. Protein sequence: CASSPEGATNEKLFF.

This clone has more than one count but fewer than ten. The CDR3 DNA is TGCAGCGTAGAGTCTACTGGGCACACTGAAGCTTTCTTT. This gives the protein CSVESTGHTEAFF. V is TRBV29-1 and J is TRBJ1-1; D uncertain. V dropped 6 bases and J dropped 3 bases, with 14 bases sitting between them. The CDR3 consists of 13 residues. Germline CDR1 and CDR2: SQVTM and ANQGSEA.

There are a few counts of this clone. J is TRBJ2-7 and V is TRBV29-1; 9 bases align to TRBD2. Germline V CDR1 and CDR2: SQVTM, ANQGSEA. V gave up 4 bases and J gave up 0 bases; unmatched junction bases: 4. This CDR3 spans 14 amino acids. The CDR3 sequence is CSVGTSASSYEQYF. The CDR3 DNA reads as TGCAGCGTTGGGACTAGCGCCAGCTCCTACGAGCAGTACTTC.

This clone has a handful of counts. V and J are TRBV15 and TRBJ1-2; D ambiguous. The germline V and J ends were trimmed by 0 bases and 4 bases, with 9 bases remaining between them. This CDR3 has 14 amino acids. The V gene's germline CDR1 is LNHNV and CDR2 YYDKDF (reference sequence). The CDR3 here is CATSRDPNSYGYTF. The CDR3 nucleotides are TGTGCCACCAGCAGAGATCCCAACAGCTATGGCTACACCTTC.

The rearrangement joins TRBV7-2 to TRBJ2-7, with 8 nucleotides matching TRBD1. This CDR3 has 14 residues. Trimming took 8 bases from V and 3 from J; bases not matched to a gene: 9. The germline V gene has CDR1 SGHTA and CDR2 FQGNSA. The CDR3: CASSRGTGGYEQYF. In DNA form, the CDR3 reads TGTGCCAGCTCCAGAGGGACAGGTGGCTACGAGCAGTACTTC.

The gene calls are TRBV27 and TRBJ2-6; D is unclear. The CDR3 totals 15 residues. The V and J ends lost 6 bases and 4 bases respectively, with 13 bases between them. Per germline, CDR1 MNHEY and CDR2 SMNVEV (reference sequence). CDR3 bases: TGTGCCAGCAGAGACCGCCTCGGGGGGGCCAACGTCCTGACTTTC. It encodes CASRDRLGGANVLTF.

This clone was observed a handful of times. The genes are TRBV4-1 and TRBJ2-7; weak D call: TRBD2 (6 bases). V dropped 1 base and J dropped 0 bases, with 13 bases sitting between them. Germline CDR1 MGHRA, CDR2 YSYEKL. The CDR3 consists of 16 residues. The CDR3 coding sequence is TGCGCCAGCAGCCAAGGCCGTACGCGGGGCTCCTACGAGCAGTACTTC. It is translated as CASSQGRTRGSYEQYF.

This clone has a handful of counts. The rearrangement links TRBV9 to TRBJ1-3; D not certain. The CDR3 contains 15 residues. The V end lost 4 bases, the J end lost 1 base, and 12 bases lay between the germline ends. In germline, CDR1 is SGDLS, CDR2 YYNGEE. The CDR3 reads CASSFDIPSGNTIYF. CDR3 nucleotide sequence: TGTGCCAGCAGCTTCGACATCCCGTCTGGAAACACCATATATTTT.

The chain recombines TRBV5-1 with TRBJ2-1; 11 bases map to TRBD2. The CDR3 loop spans 18 amino acids. Trimming took 6 bases from V and 2 from J; bases not matched to a gene: 13. Germline loops: CDR1 SGHRS, CDR2 YFSETQ. CDR3 sequence reads: CASKVFASGRFTYNEQFF. The CDR3 DNA is TGCGCCAGCAAAGTTTTCGCTAGCGGGAGGTTTACCTACAATGAGCAGTTCTTC. The whole variable domain, remainder taken from reference TRBV5-1 and TRBJ2-1, is KAGVTQTPRYLIKTRGQQVTLSCSPISGHRSVSWYQQTPGQGLQFLFEYFSETQRNKGNFPGRFSGRQFSNSRSEMNVSTLELGDSALYLCASKVFASGRFTYNEQFFGPGTRLTVL.

This chain links TRBV30 with TRBJ2-3; 13 bases match TRBD2. The CDR3 covers 16 residues. The germline CDR1 and CDR2 sequences are GTSNPN and SVGIG (reference sequence). Trimming removed 2 bases from V and 4 bases from J; junction bases left unmatched: 6. The CDR3 DNA sequence: TGTGCCTGGAGTTTAGGACTAGCGGGAGTACCAGATACGCAGTATTTT. It translates to CAWSLGLAGVPDTQYF.

The chain couples TRBV7-2 to TRBJ2-5; 9 bases fit TRBD1. Germline trimming cut 5 bases from V and 3 bases from J; bases unmatched to any gene: 4. Looked up from germline, CDR1 is SGHTA and CDR2 is FQGNSA. The CDR3 length is 14 residues. CDR3 amino acids: CASSRRQGEETQYF. For the CDR3, the DNA is TGTGCCAGCAGCCGAAGACAGGGGGAAGAGACCCAGTACTTC.

This clone was counted a few times. The chain has TRBV27 and TRBJ2-7, with D maybe TRBD2 (6 bases). Trimming took 10 bases from V and 0 from J, leaving 16 bases between them. Per the germline V gene, CDR1 is MNHEY and CDR2 is SMNVEV (reference sequence). The CDR3 is made up of 14 amino acids. The CDR3 reads CATRAGLISYEQYF. The CDR3, as DNA: TGTGCCACCAGGGCGGGACTGATCTCCTACGAGCAGTACTTC.